This TCR beta chain is drawn from a study of CD8+CD57+ T cells in acquired aplastic anemia. Whole-study context: DNA from sorted CD4+ and CD8+ cells averaged around 3.5 ug. Healthy-donor CD4+ cells averaged about 11 million reads. Study-level results: Patient and control CD8+ Simpson's diversity was not significantly different. Patients and controls were found to share twenty-nine CD8+ CDR3 sequences.

Genomic DNA templated the TCR beta VDJ and CDR3 profiling. MiXCR was run by TCRdb on the reads, yielding one entry per CDR3 protein. The table records 200,000 to 250,000 distinct CDR3 sequences, 30% to 40% of them present only once. This clonotype came up a few times. Its antigen is undetermined. Germline V CDR1 and CDR2: MNHEY, SVGAGI. Trimming took off 3 bases at V and 4 bases at J, with 15 bases between the two ends. This CDR3 region has 15 residues. This receptor was identified in a human donor in good health, serving as a control. The chain carries TRBV6-5 and TRBJ2-5; D may be TRBD2 (6 bases). The specimen sequenced was sorted CD4+, CD8+, or CD8+CD57+ T cells (not recorded which) from PBMCs. The CDR3 sequence: CASSYRDPGRETQYF. CDR3 DNA: TGTGCCAGCAGTTATAGGGATCCCGGGAGAGAGACCCAGTACTTC.